A selection of T cell receptor beta chains follows, all from one sample in a study of radiation and T cells in renal cell carcinoma. The repertoire was sequenced with immunoSEQ multiplex PCR; TCRdb's copy has only in-frame clones and lacks some. The table includes about 16,000 clones, approximately 49% detected once. The specimen comprised tumor tissue, sampled from a patient whose treatment included radiotherapy and nephrectomy. Receptor source: a woman in her fifties or sixties with renal cell carcinoma. Each CDR3 is given with its conserved first and last residue. Fields, in order: D gene, V gene, clone size, J gene, CDR3 DNA, CDR3 protein. A D gene is named only where the DNA matches it firmly. Some rows mark clone size as missing; the rest say once, few, many or name a class of expanded clone.

>-|TRBV28|many|TRBJ2-1
TGTGCCAGCAGTTTAGGGTATAGCTCCTACAATGAGCAGTTCTTC
CASSLGYSSYNEQFF
>TRBD1|TRBV11-1|-|TRBJ2-1
TGTGCCAGCAGCACGACCGGGACAGGGCGTAACGATGAGCAGTTCTTC
CASSTTGTGRNDEQFF
>-|TRBV7-9|medium-sized|TRBJ2-2
TGTGCCAGCAGCTTAAGTGGGGGGCGACCGAACACCGGGGAGCTGTTTTTT
CASSLSGGRPNTGELFF
>-|TRBV7-3|few|TRBJ2-7
TGTGCCAGCAGCTTAAAACCGGTGGGCGGCGAGCAGTACTTC
CASSLKPVGGEQYF
>TRBD1|TRBV5-1|few|TRBJ1-1
TGCGCCAGCAGCTTGTTCCAGGGGGCGCCGACTGAAGCTTTCTTT
CASSLFQGAPTEAFF
>-|TRBV5-6|few|TRBJ2-7
TGTGCCAGCAGTTTATGGGGGCTGCATGTTTACGAGCAGTACTTC
CASSLWGLHVYEQYF
>TRBD1|TRBV10-1|large|TRBJ1-5
TGCGCCAGCAGCCAACGATACATAGCCCCCGGACAGGCCAATCAGCCCCAGCATTTT
CASSQRYIAPGQANQPQHF
>TRBD1|TRBV29-1|-|TRBJ2-2
TGCAGCGTTGTTTTATGGGAGACAGGGGCCACCGGGGAGCTGTTTTTT
CSVVLWETGATGELFF
>TRBD1|TRBV2|-|TRBJ2-2
TGTGCCAGCAGCTTCGGACAGGTTCAGACCGGGGAGCTGTTTTTT
CASSFGQVQTGELFF
>TRBD1|TRBV19|-|TRBJ2-2
TGTGCCAGTAGTCCCTGGACAGGGGACACCGGGGAGCTGTTTTTT
CASSPWTGDTGELFF
>-|TRBV5-6|-|TRBJ2-2
TGTGCCAGCAGCTTCGGGTCCGGGGAGCTGTTTTTT
CASSFGSGELFF
>TRBD1|TRBV5-4|-|TRBJ2-7
TGTGCCAGAAGCTTGAGGGACAGGGGCTGCGAGCAGTACTTC
CARSLRDRGCEQYF
>-|TRBV9|-|TRBJ2-3
TGTGCCAGCAGCGTACCCACAGATACGCAGTATTTT
CASSVPTDTQYF
>-|TRBV10-3|-|TRBJ2-2
TGTGCCATCAGGGGAAACGGGGAGCTGTTTTTT
CAIRGNGELFF
>TRBD1|TRBV5-6|few|TRBJ2-3
TGTGCCAGCAGCTTGAGAGGGGGCGCAGATACGCAGTATTTT
CASSLRGGADTQYF
>TRBD1|TRBV28|few|TRBJ1-1
TGTGCCAGCCGACGGGACAGGGGAACTGAAGCTTTCTTT
CASRRDRGTEAFF
>-|TRBV7-7|-|TRBJ2-3
TGTGCTAGCAGCTCTCACAGCACAGATACGCAGTATTTT
CASSSHSTDTQYF
>-|TRBV5-4|-|TRBJ2-1
TGTGCCAGCAGCTTGGGACGGGAGCATGGCAATGAGCAGTTCTTC
CASSLGREHGNEQFF
>-|TRBV6-5|-|TRBJ2-1
TGTGCCAGCAGTTACGGTAGAAACAATGAGCAGTTCTTC
CASSYGRNNEQFF
>-|TRBV4-3|-|TRBJ1-1
TGCGCCAGCAGCCAAGAGGCAGGGAGAATGAACACTGAAGCTTTCTTT
CASSQEAGRMNTEAFF
>-|TRBV5-4|-|TRBJ2-3
TGTGCCAGCAGCTTGGGCCTGCCGCCGGATACGCAGTATTTT
CASSLGLPPDTQYF
>TRBD2|TRBV11-2|-|TRBJ2-7
TGTGCCAGCAGCTTAGGGAGCGGGAGGAGCTCCTACGAGCAGTACTTC
CASSLGSGRSSYEQYF
>-|TRBV2|-|TRBJ2-2
TGTGCCAGCAGTGCAGACACCGGGGAGCTGTTTTTT
CASSADTGELFF
>-|TRBV6-1|-|TRBJ2-2
TGTGCCAGCAGTCCACCGGGCAGAAACGGGGAGCTGTTTTTT
CASSPPGRNGELFF
>-|TRBV28|-|TRBJ1-4
TGTGCCAGCCGCAACAGGGTCTCTAATGAAAAACTGTTTTTT
CASRNRVSNEKLFF
>-|TRBV4-1|-|TRBJ2-7
TGCGCCAGCAGCCCCTCGGACACCGTGCCCTCCTACGAGCAGTACTTC
CASSPSDTVPSYEQYF
>-|TRBV18|-|TRBJ2-7
TGTGCCAGCTCACCCACGGATCCCTCCTACGAGCAGTACTTC
CASSPTDPSYEQYF
>-|TRBV27|-|TRBJ1-1
TGTGCCAGCAGTTTAATCCCGCCAGAGGGTGAAGCTTTCTTT
CASSLIPPEGEAFF
>TRBD2|TRBV5-1|-|TRBJ2-1
TGCGCCAGCAGCTTGGCGGCTAGCGGGAGGGCCAATGAGCAGTTCTTC
CASSLAASGRANEQFF
>-|TRBV19|-|TRBJ2-4
TGTGCCAGTAGTCAGCCAGGGAAAAACATTCAGTACTTC
CASSQPGKNIQYF
>TRBD2|TRBV6-5|-|TRBJ2-3
TGTGCCAGCAAACTAGCGGGTGGCACAGATACGCAGTATTTT
CASKLAGGTDTQYF
>TRBD2|TRBV19|few|TRBJ2-7
TGTGCCAGTAGTATGGCCGGCGGGAGGGCAGACGAGCAGTACTTC
CASSMAGGRADEQYF
>TRBD1|TRBV2|-|TRBJ2-2
TGTGCCAGTTACCGGGACAGGACGAACACCGGGGAGCTGTTTTTT
CASYRDRTNTGELFF